This T cell receptor beta chain was observed in a study of T cell responses to AZD1222 COVID-19 vaccine. Overall study findings and caveats: With dominance at 160-218 and 743-854, vaccine-associated CD4 TCRs spanned spike. None of the repertoires were sampled until the peak T cell response had passed. Epitopes outside B.1.351 and B.1.1.7 mutated regions reportedly drew nearly half of spike TCRs.

The CDR3 runs to 14 residues. Germline CDR1 MNHNY, CDR2 SVGAGI (reference sequence). V lost 4 bases and J 1 base, leaving 10 bases between the germline ends. The analysis combined second doses at about 4 or about 12 weeks. TCRdb keeps only in-frame clones here, not all; method: immunoSEQ multiplex PCR. The sample shows 150,000 to 200,000 clones, approximately 90% of them seen only once. In regard to this clone: Its target is not known.

The sequence was collected from an adult who received the AZD1222 COVID-19 vaccine. This material consisted of peripheral blood, taken 28 days after the second AZD1222 dose. V is TRBV6-6 and J is TRBJ1-1; D gene ambiguous. CDR3 protein: CASSSETENTEAFF. CDR3 bases: TGTGCCAGCAGTTCCGAGACGGAGAACACTGAAGCTTTCTTT.